The 26 T cell receptor beta chains below were found in one sample sequenced in a study of blood T cell repertoires in COVID-19. Clones were read by immunoSEQ multiplex PCR, and TCRdb kept only the in-frame ones, dropping some. The sample consists of about 240,000 clones, about four fifths of them appearing once. The material sequenced was peripheral blood. The receptor set was obtained from an elderly woman with acute or convalescent COVID-19.

This clone has a single count. The V and J genes are TRBV5-1 and TRBJ2-3; TRBD2 agrees at 11 bases. V shed 2 bases and J 8 bases; nucleotides not matched to a gene: 7. The CDR3 is made up of 15 amino acids. Germline V gene sequence: CDR1 SGHRS, CDR2 YFSETQ. DNA for the CDR3: TGCGCCAGCAGCTTTACTAGCGGGGGCCCGGGTACGCAGTATTTT. Translation gives CASSFTSGGPGTQYF.

This chain connects TRBV27 to TRBJ2-1; D might be TRBD2 (5 bases). The germline V gene has CDR1 MNHEY and CDR2 SMNVEV (reference sequence). The length of the CDR3 is 16 residues. Trimming removed 6 bases at V and 0 bases at J, with 15 bases between. CDR3 DNA: TGTGCCAGCAGCCGGAGGCCCGCGAGCTCCTACAATGAGCAGTTCTTC. Residues: CASSRRPASSYNEQFF.

V gene TRBV9 combines with J gene TRBJ2-2; 7 bases are a match to TRBD1. Germline V gene sequence: CDR1 SGDLS, CDR2 YYNGEE. Trimming took 5 bases from V and 7 from J; bases not matched to a gene: 11. The CDR3 is 15 residues long. In DNA form, the CDR3 reads TGTGCCAGCAGTGAATCAGACAGGGCGGGCGGGGAGCTGTTTTTT. This encodes CASSESDRAGGELFF.

The genes are TRBV18 and TRBJ2-2; 8 nucleotides line up with TRBD1. Germline assignment: CDR1 KGHSH and CDR2 LQKENI. J gave up 3 bases and V 1 base, and 4 bases lay outside the gene matches. The CDR3 extends over 16 amino acids. CDR3 sequence: CASSPLPDRDTGELFF. CDR3 coding DNA: TGTGCCAGCTCACCACTCCCGGACAGGGACACCGGGGAGCTGTTTTTT.

The chain couples TRBV3-1 (or the pseudogene TRBV3-2) to TRBJ2-5; a weak D match, TRBD1 (6 bases). Trimming left V 6 bases short and J 3 bases short, with 14 bases between. CDR3 length: 14 amino acids. Per the germline V gene, CDR1 is LGHDT and CDR2 is YNNKEL (reference sequence). The CDR3 here is CASSPRDTKETQYF. The CDR3 DNA reads as TGTGCCAGCAGTCCCCGGGACACTAAAGAGACCCAGTACTTC.

This chain joins TRBV9 and TRBJ1-4; D possibly corresponds to TRBD1 (5 bases). The CDR3 runs 15 residues. Germline V gene sequence: CDR1 SGDLS, CDR2 YYNGEE. V lost 3 bases to trimming and J lost 4 bases, with 13 bases between them. The CDR3 DNA sequence: TGTGCCAGCAGCGCGACTGACAGACGTAATGAAAAACTGTTTTTT. It encodes CASSATDRRNEKLFF.

The rearrangement joins TRBV27 to TRBJ2-1; D unclear. V lost 6 bases to trimming and J lost 6 bases, with 12 bases between them. CDR1 is MNHEY, CDR2 SMNVEV, per germline (reference sequence). This CDR3 spans 13 amino acids. CDR3 amino acids: CASSPPPGNEQFF. Here the CDR3 DNA reads TGTGCCAGCAGCCCCCCGCCGGGCAATGAGCAGTTCTTC.

This clone was counted only a few times. This rearrangement joins TRBV7-9 to TRBJ2-3; maybe TRBD1 (6 bases). V lost 5 bases to trimming and J lost 0 bases, with 12 bases between them. The germline CDR1 and CDR2 sequences are SEHNR and FQNEAQ (reference sequence). The CDR3 runs to 15 residues. The CDR3 nucleotides are TGTGCCAGCAGCCAGACAGGCGCTAGCACAGATACGCAGTATTTT. Translation gives CASSQTGASTDTQYF. Full variable domain (remainder filled in from reference TRBV7-9 and TRBJ2-3): DTGVSQNPRHKITKRGQNVTFRCDPISEHNRLYWYRQTLGQGPEFLTYFQNEAQLEKSRLLSDRFSAERPKGSFSTLEIQRTEQGDSAMYLCASSQTGASTDTQYFGPGTRLTVL.

This clone has only one observation. The chain employs TRBV21-1 and TRBJ1-4; the table's D call TRBD1 went unverified against the DNA. TRBV21-1 is a pseudogene segment. The CDR3 consists of 13 residues. The CDR3 DNA reads as TGTGCCAGCGCAGACAGAATTAATGAAAAACTGTTTTTT. Its protein product is CASADRINEKLFF.

This chain joins TRBV28 and TRBJ2-2; D call uncertain. The V and J ends lost 6 bases and 5 bases respectively, with 10 bases between them. In germline, CDR1 is MDHEN, CDR2 SYDVKM. This CDR3 is 13 amino acids long. The CDR3 DNA sequence: TGTGCCAGCAGCCCACACAAGACCGGGGAGCTGTTTTTT. Translated, it gives CASSPHKTGELFF.

The chain links TRBV27 to TRBJ2-7; maybe TRBD2 (6 bases). Germline loops: CDR1 MNHEY, CDR2 SMNVEV (reference sequence). The V end was cut by 2 bases, the J end by 6 bases, with 14 bases between. This CDR3 has 14 residues. The CDR3 reads CASSLAGRGTEQYF. The CDR3 coding sequence is TGTGCCAGCAGTTTAGCAGGGCGGGGTACCGAGCAGTACTTC.

The chain is built from TRBV27 and TRBJ2-1, with 11 bases fitting TRBD1. Germline trimming cut 5 bases from V and 8 bases from J; bases unmatched to any gene: 5. This CDR3 comprises 14 residues. The germline V gene encodes CDR1 MNHEY and CDR2 SMNVEV (reference sequence). The CDR3 bases are TGTGCCAGCAGTCCCGGGACAGGGGGATATGAGCAGTTCTTC. Its protein is CASSPGTGGYEQFF.

This chain links TRBV28 with TRBJ1-5; 7 bases line up with TRBD1. The CDR3 runs 19 residues. V shed 3 bases and J 0 bases; nucleotides not matched to a gene: 14. Germline V CDR1 and CDR2: MDHEN, SYDVKM. DNA for the CDR3: TGTGCCAGCAGTTTTTCACGGGACAGCTTAACATATAGCAATCAGCCCCAGCATTTT. Translating it yields CASSFSRDSLTYSNQPQHF.

This sequence joins TRBV28 and TRBJ2-2; 8 bases are a match to TRBD1. V dropped 2 bases and J dropped 3; count of bases not matched to a gene: 5. Germline V lookup: CDR1 MDHEN, CDR2 SYDVKM. The CDR3 totals 16 residues. The CDR3 coding sequence is TGTGCCAGCAGTTTAAGGACAGGGCTTTACACCGGGGAGCTGTTTTTT. Its protein is CASSLRTGLYTGELFF.

This sequence joins TRBV18 and TRBJ1-1; D unresolved. Germline values: CDR1 KGHSH, CDR2 LQKENI. The CDR3 is 15 residues long. V was trimmed by 4 bases and J by 1 base, leaving 13 bases between them. Written as DNA, the CDR3 is TGTGCCAGCTCACAAGATAAAAGCCCGAACACTGAAGCTTTCTTT. Translating it yields CASSQDKSPNTEAFF.

This clone was counted only a few times. The rearrangement links TRBV19 to TRBJ1-3, with D possibly matching TRBD1 (6 bases). The ends were cut back, 9 bases at V and 2 bases at J, with 14 bases in the middle. The CDR3 spans 14 residues. The V gene's germline CDR1 is LNHDA and CDR2 SQIVND (reference sequence). CDR3 coding DNA: TGTGCCAGCGCACCCGGGACACCTGGAAACACCATATATTTT. This encodes CASAPGTPGNTIYF.

The count of this clone is one. The chain has TRBV5-8 and TRBJ2-5, with unresolved D. V was cut by 1 base and J by 5 bases, with 9 bases left in between. CDR3 length: 13 amino acids. Germline V lookup: CDR1 SGHTS, CDR2 YDEGEE. The CDR3 here is CASSLPMVETQYF. The CDR3 DNA sequence: TGTGCCAGCAGCTTGCCTATGGTGGAGACCCAGTACTTC.

The chain employs TRBV16 and TRBJ2-7, with D hard to call. CDR3 size: 14 residues. V lost 2 bases and J 0 bases, leaving 8 bases between the germline ends. In germline, CDR1 is KGHSY, CDR2 FQNENV. CDR3 DNA sequence: TGTGCCAGCAGCCAAGTTGCTACCTCCTACGAGCAGTACTTC. Protein product: CASSQVATSYEQYF.

In its sample, this clone was seen once. The chain joins TRBV19 to TRBJ2-1; TRBD1 matches 10 bases. J was trimmed by 6 bases and V by 2 bases; bases with no gene match: 4. Germline V gene data show CDR1 as LNHDA and CDR2 as SQIVND (reference sequence). The CDR3 runs 15 residues. The CDR3 DNA sequence: TGTGCCAGTAGTATATGGGACAGGGGCATCAATGAGCAGTTCTTC. Translated, it gives CASSIWDRGINEQFF.

This clone showed up just a few times. J is TRBJ2-5 and V is TRBV7-3, with TRBD2 matching over 11 bases. Germline CDR1 SGHTA, CDR2 FQGTGA. Trimming cost V 4 bases and J 4 bases; bases outside gene matches: 5. The CDR3 extends over 15 amino acids. The CDR3 loop reads CASSSSGGRGETQYF. In nucleotides, the CDR3 is TGTGCCAGCAGCTCTAGCGGGGGGCGGGGAGAGACCCAGTACTTC.

This clone has more than one count but fewer than ten. J is TRBJ2-2 and V is TRBV9; 8 positions match TRBD1. The CDR3 runs 16 residues. Unmatched junction bases numbered 5, after V lost 4 bases and J lost 0 bases. From germline, CDR1 is SGDLS and CDR2 YYNGEE. Written as DNA, the CDR3 is TGTGCCAGCAGCCCGCGACAGGGGACGAACACCGGGGAGCTGTTTTTT. This gives the protein CASSPRQGTNTGELFF.

In nucleotides, the CDR3 is TGTGCCAGCTGTGACAGGGGGCGAAACTATGGCTACACCTTC. This sequence encodes CASCDRGRNYGYTF. V gene TRBV19 combines with J gene TRBJ1-2; 10 bases fit TRBD1. CDR3 length equals 14 residues. The germline gives CDR1 LNHDA, CDR2 SQIVND (reference sequence). Germline trimming cut 9 bases from V and 2 bases from J; bases unmatched to any gene: 6.

This clone has just a few counts. The chain recombines TRBV5-1 with TRBJ1-2; D is unclear. In germline, CDR1 is SGHRS, CDR2 YFSETQ. The V gene lost 3 bases and the J gene lost 8 bases, with 20 bases spanning the gap. The CDR3 totals 15 residues. The CDR3 protein is CASSSPFVTTKGYTF. CDR3 coding DNA: TGCGCCAGCAGCTCTCCTTTTGTCACTACCAAAGGCTACACCTTC. The full variable domain, its missing parts supplied by reference TRBV5-1 and TRBJ1-2, is KAGVTQTPRYLIKTRGQQVTLSCSPISGHRSVSWYQQTPGQGLQFLFEYFSETQRNKGNFPGRFSGRQFSNSRSEMNVSTLELGDSALYLCASSSPFVTTKGYTFGSGTRLTVV.

The CDR3 nucleotides are TGTGCCAGCAAAGCTAGCGGGGGGGTAGGAAAGACCCAGTACTTC. Translated, it gives CASKASGGVGKTQYF. V gene TRBV2 combines with J gene TRBJ2-5, with 12 bases aligning to TRBD2. Trimming removed 7 bases from V and 6 bases from J; junction bases left unmatched: 9. This CDR3 region has 15 residues. Germline CDR1 SNHLY, CDR2 FYNNEI.

Only a few counts were recorded for this clone. The rearrangement joins TRBV28 to TRBJ1-6, with D perhaps TRBD1 (6 bases). CDR3 length: 15 residues. In germline, CDR1 is MDHEN, CDR2 SYDVKM. Trimming shortened V by 4 bases and J by 6 bases, and 13 bases separated the two germline ends. The CDR3 loop is CASSSQQGTNSPLHF. CDR3 sequence (DNA): TGTGCCAGCAGTTCTCAACAGGGTACTAATTCACCCCTCCACTTT.

The chain couples TRBV28 to TRBJ1-2; D remains unclear. CDR1 is MDHEN and CDR2 is SYDVKM in the germline V gene. Trimming cost V 10 bases and J 0 bases, with 15 bases left between them. This CDR3 spans 14 amino acids. The CDR3 region has the DNA TGTGCCACTGCGGGGAGAGGAACTAACTATGGCTACACCTTC. Its translation is CATAGRGTNYGYTF.